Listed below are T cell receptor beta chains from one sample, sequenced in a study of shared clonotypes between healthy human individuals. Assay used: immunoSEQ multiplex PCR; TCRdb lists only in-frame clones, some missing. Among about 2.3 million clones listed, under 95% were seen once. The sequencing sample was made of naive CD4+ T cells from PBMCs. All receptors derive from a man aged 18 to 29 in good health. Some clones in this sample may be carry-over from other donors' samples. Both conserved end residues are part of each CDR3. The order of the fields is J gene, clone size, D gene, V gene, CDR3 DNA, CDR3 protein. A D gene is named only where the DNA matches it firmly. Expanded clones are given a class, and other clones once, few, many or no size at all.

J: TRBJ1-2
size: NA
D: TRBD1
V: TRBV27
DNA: TGTGCCAGCCGACAGGGGGAGAGAGGCTACACCTTC
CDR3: CASRQGERGYTF

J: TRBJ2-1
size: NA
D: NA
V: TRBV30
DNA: TGTGCCTGGAGTGGATCAACCTACAATGAGCAGTTCTTC
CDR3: CAWSGSTYNEQFF

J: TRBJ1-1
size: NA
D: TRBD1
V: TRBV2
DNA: TGTGCCAGCAGGGGGGGGGACAGTTTGAACACTGAAGCTTTCTTT
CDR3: CASRGGDSLNTEAFF

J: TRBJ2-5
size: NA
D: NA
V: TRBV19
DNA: TGTGCCAGTAGTGTCACTAGTCCGACCTTGCAAGAGACCCAGTACTTC
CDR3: CASSVTSPTLQETQYF

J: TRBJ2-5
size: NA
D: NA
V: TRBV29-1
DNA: TGCAGCGTTTCTCCAGGTGAAGAGACCCAGTACTTC
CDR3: CSVSPGEETQYF

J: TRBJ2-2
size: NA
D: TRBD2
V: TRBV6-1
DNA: TGTGCCAGCATTAAAGCGGGAGCGTTAACCGGGGAGCTGTTTTTT
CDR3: CASIKAGALTGELFF

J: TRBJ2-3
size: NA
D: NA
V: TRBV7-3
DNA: TGTGCCAGCAGCTTAACGGGAAGCACAGATACGCAGTATTTT
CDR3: CASSLTGSTDTQYF

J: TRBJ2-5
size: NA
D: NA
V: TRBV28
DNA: TGTGCCAGCAGTTCCTCGCAAGAGACCCAGTACTTC
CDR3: CASSSSQETQYF

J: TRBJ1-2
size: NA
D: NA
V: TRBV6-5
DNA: TGTGCCAGCAGCTACGCTGGGGAGCCTACCGCGGGCTACACCTTC
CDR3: CASSYAGEPTAGYTF

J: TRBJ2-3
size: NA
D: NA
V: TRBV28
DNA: TGTGCCAGCAGTTTCCCTAGCACAGATACGCAGTATTTT
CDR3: CASSFPSTDTQYF

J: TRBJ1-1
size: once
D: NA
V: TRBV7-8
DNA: TGTGCCAGCAGCTTCTCAGCCCTAGGGAACACTGAAGCTTTCTTT
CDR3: CASSFSALGNTEAFF

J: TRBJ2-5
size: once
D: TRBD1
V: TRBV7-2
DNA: TGTGCCAGCAGCTTAGCAGACAGGGTTTGGGAGACCCAGTACTTC
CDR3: CASSLADRVWETQYF

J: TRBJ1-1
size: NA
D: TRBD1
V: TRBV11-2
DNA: TGTGCCAGCAGTTCGGACAGGGTGGTTGAAGCTTTCTTT
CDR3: CASSSDRVVEAFF

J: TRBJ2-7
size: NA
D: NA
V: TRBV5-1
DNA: TGCGCCAGCAGCTTGGCAGACGAGCAGTACTTC
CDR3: CASSLADEQYF

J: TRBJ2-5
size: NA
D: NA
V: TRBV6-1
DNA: TGTGCCAGCAGTGCATCGGGACTCCGGGTGGAGACCCAGTACTTC
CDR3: CASSASGLRVETQYF

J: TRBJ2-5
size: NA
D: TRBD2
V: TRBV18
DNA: TGTGCCAGCTCACCGCTAGCGGCCCAAGAGACCCAGTACTTC
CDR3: CASSPLAAQETQYF

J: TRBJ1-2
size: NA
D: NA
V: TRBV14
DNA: TGTGCCAGCAGCCAAGCCAGGGCCGATAACTATGGCTACACCTTC
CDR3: CASSQARADNYGYTF